The 29 T cell receptor beta chains below all came from one sample that was sequenced in a study of T cell responses to AZD1222 COVID-19 vaccine. Libraries were prepared by immunoSEQ multiplex PCR; TCRdb keeps only in-frame clonotypes and omits some of them. The table has 95,000 to 150,000 clones, roughly 92% seen once. Sequencing was performed on peripheral blood, taken on day 0 of AZD1222 vaccination. The receptors come from an adult in good health.

This clone was found once. CDR3 in amino acids: CASSEGGRGEKLFF. CDR3 coding DNA: TGCGCCAGCAGCGAGGGGGGAAGAGGGGAAAAACTGTTTTTT. The chain uses TRBV5-1 and TRBJ1-4; D is possibly TRBD1 (6 bases). Trimming removed 4 bases at V and 8 bases at J, with 15 bases between. The length of the CDR3 is 14 residues. CDR1 is SGHRS, CDR2 YFSETQ, per germline.

This clone was counted a single time. This chain joins TRBV27 and TRBJ2-1; 7 nucleotides line up with TRBD1. This CDR3 spans 14 amino acids. In germline, CDR1 is MNHEY, CDR2 SMNVEV (reference sequence). Unmatched junction bases numbered 5, after V lost 5 bases and J lost 4 bases. CDR3: CASSIGDSYNEQFF. CDR3 DNA sequence: TGTGCCAGCAGTATAGGGGACAGTTACAATGAGCAGTTCTTC.

V usage is TRBV11-3 and J usage is TRBJ1-4; 7 nucleotides match TRBD1. The CDR3 has 18 residues. Per the germline V gene, CDR1 is SGHNT and CDR2 is YENEEA. V dropped 5 bases and J dropped 3; count of bases not matched to a gene: 15. CDR3 sequence: CASSRQGMLGYPNEKLFF. The CDR3 DNA is TGTGCCAGCAGCCGACAGGGAATGTTGGGATACCCTAATGAAAAACTGTTTTTT.

The V call is TRBV6-2 or TRBV6-3, the J call TRBJ1-6; D gene unclear. The V and J ends lost 5 bases and 11 bases respectively, with 19 bases between them. Germline-derived CDR1 and CDR2 are MNHEY and SVGEGT. The CDR3 is 15 residues long. CDR3 in amino acids: CASSPVQNLLTPLHF. Here the CDR3 DNA reads TGTGCCAGCAGTCCGGTACAGAACTTATTGACACCCCTCCACTTT.

J is TRBJ1-5 and V is TRBV7-2, with D hard to call. V lost 6 bases and J lost 0, with 12 bases in between. Per the germline V gene, CDR1 is SGHTA and CDR2 is FQGNSA. The CDR3 runs to 15 residues. The CDR3 coding sequence is TGTGCCAGCAGTTCTCAGACGGATAGCAATCAGCCCCAGCATTTT. Translation: CASSSQTDSNQPQHF.

The chain has TRBV7-9 and TRBJ1-1; 7 positions match TRBD1. CDR3 length: 13 residues. The junction had 6 bases not matched to a gene; V was cut back by 10 bases and J by 1 base. Germline CDR1 SEHNR, CDR2 FQNEAQ (reference sequence). CDR3 nucleotides: TGTGCCACTTCAGGACAGGAGAACACTGAAGCTTTCTTT. This encodes CATSGQENTEAFF.

This rearrangement joins TRBV3-1 (or the pseudogene TRBV3-2) to TRBJ1-2; D gene unclear. The ends were cut back, 0 bases at V and 4 bases at J, with 15 bases in the middle. The CDR3 sequence is 16 residues long. Looked up from germline, CDR1 is LGHDT and CDR2 is YNNKEL (reference sequence). CDR3 DNA: TGTGCCAGCAGCCAAGAATCTGGGGTTCTCGGCTATGGCTACACCTTC. Protein product: CASSQESGVLGYGYTF.

This clone was observed a single time. The chain employs TRBV14 and TRBJ2-5; TRBD1 might be the D (5 bases). V was cut by 3 bases and J by 5 bases, with 7 bases left in between. CDR1 SGHDN and CDR2 FVKESK come from the germline V gene. The CDR3 is made up of 12 amino acids. As DNA, the CDR3 is TGTGCCAGCAGCCAGGCAGGGGAGACCCAGTACTTC. It specifies CASSQAGETQYF.

The gene calls are TRBV18 and TRBJ2-5; tentatively, D is TRBD1 (6 bases). Germline V gene lookup returns CDR1 KGHSH and CDR2 LQKENI. CDR3 length: 14 amino acids. Deletions cut 4 bases from V and 4 bases from J, with 13 bases between. The CDR3 protein is CASSLGTLGETQYF. The CDR3 DNA reads TGTGCCAGCTCACTGGGGACACTCGGAGAGACCCAGTACTTC.

V gene TRBV7-9 combines with J gene TRBJ1-1, with D possibly being TRBD1 (5 bases). From germline, CDR1 is SEHNR and CDR2 FQNEAQ (reference sequence). The ends were cut back, 2 bases at V and 9 bases at J, with 10 bases in the middle. The CDR3 runs 12 residues. The CDR3 nucleotides are TGTGCCAGCAGCTTAAGACAGACTAAAGCTTTCTTT. Protein product: CASSLRQTKAFF.

This chain connects TRBV5-1 to TRBJ1-4, with a tentative D call TRBD1 (5 bases). Deletions cut 4 bases from V and 0 bases from J, with 16 bases between. Germline V gene data show CDR1 as SGHRS and CDR2 as YFSETQ. The CDR3 is made up of 17 amino acids. CDR3 sequence (DNA): TGCGCCAGCAGCCAAGGTGTGGGGCCCTCAACTAATGAAAAACTGTTTTTT. It codes for CASSQGVGPSTNEKLFF.

The genes are TRBV14 and TRBJ1-2, with D unclear. Trimming removed 2 bases from V and 3 bases from J, with 19 bases in between. The CDR3 loop spans 17 amino acids. The germline V gene has CDR1 SGHDN and CDR2 FVKESK. CDR3 loop: CASSQSRASINDYGYTF. DNA for the CDR3: TGTGCCAGCAGCCAAAGTCGGGCCTCAATAAATGACTATGGCTACACCTTC.

This chain uses TRBV5-4 with TRBJ1-2; possible D gene TRBD1, 5 bases. The V gene lost 4 bases and the J gene lost 5 bases, with 15 bases spanning the gap. Germline V gene sequence: CDR1 SGHNT, CDR2 YYREEE (reference sequence). The CDR3 runs 14 residues. The CDR3 DNA is TGTGCCAGCAGCCTCCCGGACAATGGGTATGGCTACACCTTC. Its protein is CASSLPDNGYGYTF. The variable domain in full, with the rest retrieved from reference TRBV5-4 and TRBJ1-2, is ETGVTQSPTHLIKTRGQQVTLRCSSQSGHNTVSWYQQALGQGPQFIFQYYREEENGRGNFPPRFSGLQFPNYSSELNVNALELDDSALYLCASSLPDNGYGYTFGSGTRLTVV.

This rearrangement joins TRBV18 to TRBJ1-2; D gene ambiguous. The CDR3 is 11 residues long. With 5 bases removed from V and 6 bases from J, the gap between germline ends came to 7 bases. CDR1 and CDR2 (germline): KGHSH, LQKENI. The CDR3 sequence: CASSGEDGYTF. CDR3 in DNA: TGTGCCAGCTCAGGGGAAGATGGCTACACCTTC.

V is TRBV6-6 and J is TRBJ1-1; 7 bases align to TRBD1. The V gene end was trimmed by 11 bases and the J gene end by 2 bases; junction bases not matched to a gene: 11. Germline assignment: CDR1 MNHNY and CDR2 SVGAGI (reference sequence). The CDR3 covers 14 residues. CDR3 loop: CAALTGASNTEAFF. DNA for the CDR3: TGTGCCGCGCTAACAGGGGCCTCCAACACTGAAGCTTTCTTT.

V is TRBV9 and J is TRBJ1-1; 7 nucleotides align to TRBD1. This CDR3 is built from 15 residues. Germline V gene data show CDR1 as SGDLS and CDR2 as YYNGEE. With V trimmed by 6 bases and J by 3 bases, 11 bases remained unmatched. The CDR3 sequence is CASTPGGLGYTEAFF. In DNA form, the CDR3 reads TGTGCCAGCACCCCAGGGGGGTTGGGGTACACTGAAGCTTTCTTT.

The chain has TRBV18 and TRBJ1-2; D is uncertain. Trimming stripped 4 bases from V and 0 bases from J, with 6 bases between. Germline lookup yields CDR1 KGHSH and CDR2 LQKENI. This CDR3 contains 13 residues. CDR3 in amino acids: CASSREPNYGYTF. CDR3 nucleotides: TGTGCCAGCTCACGGGAGCCTAACTATGGCTACACCTTC.

The V call is TRBV10-3, the J call TRBJ1-2, with D perhaps matching TRBD1 (5 bases). From germline, CDR1 is ENHRY and CDR2 SYGVKD. CDR3 size: 13 residues. Between the trimmed V and J ends, which lost 6 bases and 6 bases, there was a span of 14 bases. This CDR3 is CAISGDGRDGYTF. The CDR3 DNA reads TGTGCCATCAGCGGGGACGGCCGCGATGGCTACACCTTC.

The chain uses TRBV18 and TRBJ2-2; TRBD2 might be the D (6 bases). The CDR3 contains 16 residues. The V end lost 3 bases, the J end lost 5 bases, and 16 bases lay between the germline ends. Germline V gives CDR1 KGHSH, CDR2 LQKENI. The CDR3 bases are TGTGCCAGCTCACCCGAGGTAGCGGTGGGAACCGGGGAGCTGTTTTTT. Protein: CASSPEVAVGTGELFF.

The chain employs TRBV5-1 and TRBJ1-1; TRBD1 is a possible D gene (5 bases). The germline V and J ends were trimmed by 2 bases and 7 bases, with 12 bases remaining between them. Germline-derived CDR1 and CDR2 are SGHRS and YFSETQ. This CDR3 region has 13 residues. Written as DNA, the CDR3 is TGCGCCAGCAGCTTCAATCGGGACGGTGAAGCTTTCTTT. It is translated as CASSFNRDGEAFF.

This chain joins TRBV29-1 and TRBJ1-1, with 7 bases fitting TRBD1. The CDR3 runs to 14 residues. V was clipped by 7 bases and J by 3 bases; unmatched bases: 11. Per germline, CDR1 SQVTM and CDR2 ANQGSEA. CDR3 region: CSAVQQGLDTEAFF. The CDR3, as DNA: TGCAGCGCCGTACAACAGGGGCTCGACACTGAAGCTTTCTTT.

This clone was seen a few times. The rearrangement uses TRBV19 and TRBJ2-2, with TRBD1 identical over 9 bases. Germline CDR1 LNHDA, CDR2 SQIVND (reference sequence). CDR3 length equals 16 residues. V dropped 0 bases and J dropped 4; count of bases not matched to a gene: 3. For the CDR3, the DNA is TGTGCCAGTAGTATAGATCTACAGGGGGCCACCGGGGAGCTGTTTTTT. It codes for CASSIDLQGATGELFF.

In nucleotides, the CDR3 is TGCAGTGCTAGTCCTACAGGGGACATCTATGGCTACACCTTC. It encodes CSASPTGDIYGYTF. The rearrangement joins TRBV20-1 to TRBJ1-2; TRBD1 agrees at 7 bases. The V and J ends lost 3 bases and 4 bases, in that order; junction bases with no gene match: 8. The CDR3 runs to 14 residues. The germline V gene encodes CDR1 DFQATT and CDR2 SNEGSKA (reference sequence).

The chain uses TRBV6-1 and TRBJ1-4, with 7 bases matching TRBD1. After removal of 1 base from V and 6 bases from J, the junction contained 2 bases not matched to a gene. Germline assignment: CDR1 MNHNS and CDR2 SASEGT. The CDR3 loop spans 14 amino acids. CDR3 sequence: CASSEGGTDEKLFF. The CDR3 coding sequence is TGTGCCAGCAGTGAAGGAGGGACAGATGAAAAACTGTTTTTT.

The chain has TRBV9 and TRBJ1-1; weak D call: TRBD1 (6 bases). Germline-derived CDR1 and CDR2 are SGDLS and YYNGEE. V was trimmed by 0 bases and J by 1 base, leaving 7 bases between them. The CDR3 extends over 14 amino acids. The CDR3: CASSVEGGNTEAFF. As DNA, the CDR3 is TGTGCCAGCAGCGTAGAAGGGGGGAACACTGAAGCTTTCTTT.

A single count supports this clone. The chain has TRBV5-6 and TRBJ1-2, with 9 bases aligning to TRBD1. The germline V gene encodes CDR1 SGHDT and CDR2 YYEEEE. This CDR3 spans 18 amino acids. The V gene end was trimmed by 4 bases and the J gene end by 2 bases; junction bases not matched to a gene: 15. CDR3: CASSEAGTGYSFNYGYTF. For the CDR3, the DNA is TGTGCCAGCAGCGAAGCCGGGACAGGGTATTCGTTCAACTATGGCTACACCTTC.

This chain links TRBV4-1 with TRBJ1-2; TRBD1 agrees at 7 bases. Germline assignment: CDR1 MGHRA and CDR2 YSYEKL. The trim removed 3 bases at V and 4 bases at J, leaving 5 bases unmatched. This CDR3 has 14 residues. The DNA of the CDR3 is TGCGCCAGCAGCCACTCACAGGGGATCTATGGCTACACCTTC. It translates to CASSHSQGIYGYTF.

The genes are TRBV7-9 and TRBJ1-2, with unresolved D. This CDR3 has 14 residues. V dropped 5 bases and J dropped 5 bases, with 15 bases sitting between them. Per germline, CDR1 SEHNR and CDR2 FQNEAQ (reference sequence). The CDR3 DNA reads as TGTGCCAGCAGCCCACGTTTGGCCCTGTATGGCTACACCTTC. Protein product: CASSPRLALYGYTF.

CDR3 loop: CASSGRTVLTGELFF. The CDR3 DNA is TGTGCCAGCAGTGGTCGGACAGTGCTAACCGGGGAGCTGTTTTTT. This chain joins TRBV2 and TRBJ2-2; a weak D match, TRBD1 (6 bases). With 4 bases removed from V and 5 bases from J, the gap between germline ends came to 14 bases. Looked up from germline, CDR1 is SNHLY and CDR2 is FYNNEI. The CDR3 is 15 residues long.